This TCR beta chain is from a study of radiotherapy plus CTLA-4 blockade in lung cancer. Clones were read by immunoSEQ multiplex PCR, and TCRdb kept only the in-frame ones, dropping some. The sample gives 83,000 or so clones, under 85% of which show up once; 0.82% is in the top ten. Sample: peripheral blood, taken from a patient treated with radiotherapy plus ipilimumab. This clonotype originated in a human donor with non-small cell lung cancer who had stable disease on radiotherapy plus ipilimumab.

CDR3 sequence reads: CASSVEASGATYEQYF. The CDR3 bases are TGTGCCAGCAGCGTAGAGGCTAGCGGGGCCACCTACGAGCAGTACTTC. The gene calls are TRBV9 and TRBJ2-7; 9 nucleotides line up with TRBD2. There are 16 residues in the CDR3. V was pared by 0 bases and J by 2 bases, with 6 bases of the junction left unmatched. CDR1 SGDLS and CDR2 YYNGEE come from the germline V gene. Full variable domain (remainder filled in from reference TRBV9 and TRBJ2-7): DSGVTQTPKHLITATGQRVTLRCSPRSGDLSVYWYQQSLDQGLQFLIQYYNGEERAKGNILERFSAQQFPDLHSELNLSSLELGDSALYFCASSVEASGATYEQYFGPGTRLTVT.